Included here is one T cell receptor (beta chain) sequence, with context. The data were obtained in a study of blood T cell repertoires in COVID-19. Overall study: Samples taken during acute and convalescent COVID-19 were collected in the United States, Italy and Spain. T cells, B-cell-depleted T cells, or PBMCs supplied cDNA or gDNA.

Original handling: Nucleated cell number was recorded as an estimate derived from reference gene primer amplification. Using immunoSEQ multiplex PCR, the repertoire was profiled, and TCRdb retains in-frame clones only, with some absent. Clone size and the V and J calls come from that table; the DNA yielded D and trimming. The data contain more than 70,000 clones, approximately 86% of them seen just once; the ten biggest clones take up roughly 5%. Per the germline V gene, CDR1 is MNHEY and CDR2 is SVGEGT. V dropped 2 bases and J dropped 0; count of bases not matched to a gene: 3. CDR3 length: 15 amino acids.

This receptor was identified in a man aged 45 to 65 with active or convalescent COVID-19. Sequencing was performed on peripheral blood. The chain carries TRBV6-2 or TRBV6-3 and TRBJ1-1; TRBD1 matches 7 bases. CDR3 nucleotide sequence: TGTGCCAGCAGTTACCGGGGACAGATGAACACTGAAGCTTTCTTT. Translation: CASSYRGQMNTEAFF.